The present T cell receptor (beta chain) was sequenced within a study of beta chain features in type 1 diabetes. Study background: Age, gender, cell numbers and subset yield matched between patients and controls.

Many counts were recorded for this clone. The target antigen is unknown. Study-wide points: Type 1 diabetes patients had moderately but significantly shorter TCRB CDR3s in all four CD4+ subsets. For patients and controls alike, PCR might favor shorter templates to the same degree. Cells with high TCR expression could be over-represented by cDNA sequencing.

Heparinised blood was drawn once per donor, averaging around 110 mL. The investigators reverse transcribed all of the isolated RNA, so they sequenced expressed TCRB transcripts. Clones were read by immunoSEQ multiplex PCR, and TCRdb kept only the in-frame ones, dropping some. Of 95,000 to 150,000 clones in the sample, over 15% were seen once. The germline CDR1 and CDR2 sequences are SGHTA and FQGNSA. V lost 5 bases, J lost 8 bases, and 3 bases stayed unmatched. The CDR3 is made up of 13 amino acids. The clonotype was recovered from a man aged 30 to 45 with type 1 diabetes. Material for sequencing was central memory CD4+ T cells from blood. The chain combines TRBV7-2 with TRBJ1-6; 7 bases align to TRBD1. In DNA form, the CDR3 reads TGTGCCAGCAGCAGCGACAGGGATTCACCCCTCCACTTT. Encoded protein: CASSSDRDSPLHF.